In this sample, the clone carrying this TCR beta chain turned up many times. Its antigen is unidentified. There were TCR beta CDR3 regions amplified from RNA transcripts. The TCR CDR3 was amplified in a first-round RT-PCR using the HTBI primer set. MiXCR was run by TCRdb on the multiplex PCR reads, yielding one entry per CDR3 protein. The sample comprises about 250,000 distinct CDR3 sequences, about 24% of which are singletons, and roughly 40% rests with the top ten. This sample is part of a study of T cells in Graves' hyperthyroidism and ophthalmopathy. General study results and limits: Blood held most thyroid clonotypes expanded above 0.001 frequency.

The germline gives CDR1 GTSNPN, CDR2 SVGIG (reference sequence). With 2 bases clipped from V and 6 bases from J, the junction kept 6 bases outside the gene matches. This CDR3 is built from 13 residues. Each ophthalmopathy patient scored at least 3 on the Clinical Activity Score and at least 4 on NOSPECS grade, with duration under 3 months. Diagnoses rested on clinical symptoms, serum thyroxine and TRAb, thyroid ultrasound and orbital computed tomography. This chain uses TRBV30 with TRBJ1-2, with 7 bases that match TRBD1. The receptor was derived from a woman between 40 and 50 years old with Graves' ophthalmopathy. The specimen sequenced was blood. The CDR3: CAWSPGTDHGYTF. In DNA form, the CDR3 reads TGTGCCTGGAGTCCCGGGACAGACCATGGCTACACCTTC.